This T cell receptor (beta chain) was recovered during a study of Ad26.COV2.S vaccination and SARS-CoV-2 variants. Study overall: Doses of Ad26.COV2.S were injected into muscle once or twice, 56 days apart.

Study-level findings and limits: Analytic work on TCR breadth and depth might have understated the full extent of total T cell responses. Participants in the vaccine arm had higher spike-specific TCR breadth; placebo recipients had lower.

Details on this clone: Its antigen is undetermined.

Treatment described: around 19 received Ad26.COV2.S at low or high dose, single or two shots; roughly five received placebo; per-sample allocation not given. Following the first vaccine or placebo injection, samples were taken on day 63. Profiled with immunoSEQ multiplex PCR; TCRdb holds only in-frame clones, not every one. The sample has about 390,000 clones; more than 85% are singletons. This CDR3 contains 13 residues. In germline, CDR1 is LGHDT, CDR2 YNNKEL (reference sequence). Between the trimmed V and J ends, which lost 0 bases and 9 bases, there was a span of 10 bases. This receptor was obtained from a person between 18 and 59 years old who received the Ad26.COV2.S COVID-19 vaccine or a placebo. The sample in question was peripheral blood, obtained in a trial of Ad26.COV2.S vaccine versus placebo. The rearrangement uses TRBV3-1 (or the pseudogene TRBV3-2) and TRBJ2-3; D unresolved. The CDR3 coding sequence is TGTGCCAGCAGCCAAGATCAGCAAGGCACGCAGTATTTT. This encodes CASSQDQQGTQYF.